This TCR beta chain was recovered during a study of blood T cells in healthy people across ages. Study information: About one barcoded beta molecule per two T cells was the capture yield of template switching.

V was pared by 6 bases and J by 2 bases, with 6 bases of the junction left unmatched. The CDR3 runs to 15 residues. Looked up from germline, CDR1 is DFQATT and CDR2 is SNEGSKA (reference sequence). PCR was performed a second time for roughly 7 to 12 cycles using a sample-barcoded 5' primer and a J-beta primer mix. Every sample gave at least 2.5 million paired-end reads containing CDR3. TCRdb re-analysed the 5' RACE reads in MiXCR, keeping a single row per CDR3 protein. The sample consists of around 990,000 distinct CDR3 sequences, less than 45% of them appearing once. This TCR derives from a man between 18 and 35 years old in good health. V is TRBV20-1 and J is TRBJ2-7; 14 bases agree with TRBD2. Sequenced input: blood. The CDR3 DNA follows: TGCAGTGCAGAGACTAGCGGGGGGGAGACCTACGAGCAGTACTTC. This codes for CSAETSGGETYEQYF.